This T cell receptor beta chain was profiled in a study of blood T cell repertoires in COVID-19. Study at large: Specimens from acute and convalescent COVID-19 originated in the United States, Italy and Spain.

Looked up from germline, CDR1 is SEHNR and CDR2 is FQNEAQ (reference sequence). V lost 5 bases and J lost 6; bases outside the gene matches: 4. The CDR3 sequence is 14 residues long. There are a few counts of this clone. How the authors handled the data: Using reference gene primer amplification, nucleated cell counts were estimated. Produced via immunoSEQ multiplex PCR; TCRdb's table is partial and in-frame only. The DNA gave D and trimming, while V, J and clone size come from that table. Here the sample spans roughly 190,000 clones, about four fifths being singletons. The gene calls are TRBV7-9 and TRBJ2-2; TRBD1 aligns across 9 bases. The sample taken for sequencing was peripheral blood. This receptor was obtained from a man aged 60 to 69 with acute or convalescent COVID-19. CDR3 residues: CASSARTGAGELFF. The CDR3 bases are TGTGCCAGCAGCGCGCGGACAGGGGCCGGGGAGCTGTTTTTT.